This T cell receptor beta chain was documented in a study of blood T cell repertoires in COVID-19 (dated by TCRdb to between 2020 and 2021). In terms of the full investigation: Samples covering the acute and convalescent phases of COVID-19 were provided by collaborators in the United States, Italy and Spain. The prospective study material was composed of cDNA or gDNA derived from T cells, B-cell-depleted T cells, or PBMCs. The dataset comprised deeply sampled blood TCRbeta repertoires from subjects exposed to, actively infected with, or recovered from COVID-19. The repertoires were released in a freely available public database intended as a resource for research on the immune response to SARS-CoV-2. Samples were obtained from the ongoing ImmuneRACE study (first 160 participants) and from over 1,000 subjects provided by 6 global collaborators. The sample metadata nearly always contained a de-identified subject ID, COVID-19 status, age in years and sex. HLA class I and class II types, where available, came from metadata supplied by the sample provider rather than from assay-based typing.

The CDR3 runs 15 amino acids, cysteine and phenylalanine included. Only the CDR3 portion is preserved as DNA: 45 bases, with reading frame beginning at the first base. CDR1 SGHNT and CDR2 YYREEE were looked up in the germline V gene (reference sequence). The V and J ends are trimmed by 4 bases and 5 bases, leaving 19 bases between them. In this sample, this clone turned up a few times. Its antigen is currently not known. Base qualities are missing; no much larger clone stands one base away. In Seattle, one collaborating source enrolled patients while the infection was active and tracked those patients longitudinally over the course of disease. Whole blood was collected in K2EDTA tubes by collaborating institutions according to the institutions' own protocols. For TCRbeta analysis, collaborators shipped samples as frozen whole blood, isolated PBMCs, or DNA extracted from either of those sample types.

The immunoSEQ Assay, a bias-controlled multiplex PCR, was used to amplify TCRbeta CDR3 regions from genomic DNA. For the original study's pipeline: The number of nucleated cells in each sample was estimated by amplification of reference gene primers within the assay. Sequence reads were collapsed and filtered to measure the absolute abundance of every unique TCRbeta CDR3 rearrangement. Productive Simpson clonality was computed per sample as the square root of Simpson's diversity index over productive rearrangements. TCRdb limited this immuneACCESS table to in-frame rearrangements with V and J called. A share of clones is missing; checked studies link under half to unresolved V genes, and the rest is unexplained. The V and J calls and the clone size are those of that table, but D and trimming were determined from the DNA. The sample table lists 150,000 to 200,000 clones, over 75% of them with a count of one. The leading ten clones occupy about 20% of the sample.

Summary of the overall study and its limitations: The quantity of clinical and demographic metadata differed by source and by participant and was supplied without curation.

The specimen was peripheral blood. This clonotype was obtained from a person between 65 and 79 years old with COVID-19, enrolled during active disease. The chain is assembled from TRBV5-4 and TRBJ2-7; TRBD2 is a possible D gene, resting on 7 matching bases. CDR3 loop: CASSPDPGGWDEQYF. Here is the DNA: TGTGCCAGCAGCCCCGACCCGGGGGGCTGGGACGAGCAGTACTTC.